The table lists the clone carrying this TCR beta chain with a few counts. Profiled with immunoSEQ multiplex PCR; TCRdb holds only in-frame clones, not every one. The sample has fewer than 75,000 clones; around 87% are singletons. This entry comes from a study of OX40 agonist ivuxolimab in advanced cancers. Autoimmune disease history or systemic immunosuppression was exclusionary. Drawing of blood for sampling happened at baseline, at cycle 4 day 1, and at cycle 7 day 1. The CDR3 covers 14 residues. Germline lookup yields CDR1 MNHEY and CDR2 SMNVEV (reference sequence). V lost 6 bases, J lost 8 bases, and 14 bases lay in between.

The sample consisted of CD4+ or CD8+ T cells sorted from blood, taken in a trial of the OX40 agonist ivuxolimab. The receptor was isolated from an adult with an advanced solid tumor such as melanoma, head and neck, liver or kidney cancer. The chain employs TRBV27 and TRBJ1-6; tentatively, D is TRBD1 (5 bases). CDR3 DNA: TGTGCCAGCAGGAGGGGAACAGGTGATTCACCCCTCCACTTT. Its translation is CASRRGTGDSPLHF.